These 18 T cell receptor beta chains were sequenced from one sample in a study of T cells in Graves' hyperthyroidism and ophthalmopathy. Researchers amplified the TCR beta CDR3 regions from RNA transcripts. An initial round of RT-PCR targeting the TCR CDR3 relied on the HTBI primer set. TCRdb used MiXCR to reprocess the multiplex PCR reads, holding one entry per CDR3 protein. The sample shows 350,000 or so distinct CDR3 sequences, about a sixth of them seen only once. The specimen was blood. The receptors here all came from a middle-aged woman with Graves' ophthalmopathy.

In its sample, this clonotype was seen many times. This sequence joins TRBV19 and TRBJ2-2, with no clear D. Germline V gene data show CDR1 as LNHDA and CDR2 as SQIVND (reference sequence). The CDR3 length is 15 residues. V lost 4 bases, J lost 5 bases, and 14 bases lay in between. CDR3 in amino acids: CASSRVLVGTGELFF. Here the CDR3 DNA reads TGTGCCAGTAGTAGGGTCCTAGTTGGAACCGGGGAGCTGTTTTTT.

The V and J genes are TRBV11-2 and TRBJ2-5; a possible D gene is TRBD2 (7 bases). Between the trimmed V and J ends, which lost 5 bases and 3 bases, there was a span of 28 bases. Germline V gives CDR1 SGHAT, CDR2 FQNNGV. The CDR3 is 19 residues long. The CDR3 coding sequence is TGTGCCAGCAGCACAGAGGGGGGGCGATGGTCGGGCCGTAAAGAGACCCAGTACTTC. Translation: CASSTEGGRWSGRKETQYF.

This clonotype was observed at least ten times. This chain links TRBV6-2 or TRBV6-3 with TRBJ1-2; a possible D gene is TRBD1 (6 bases). The CDR3 runs 15 residues. The germline V and J ends were trimmed by 6 bases and 6 bases, with 20 bases remaining between them. In germline, CDR1 is MNHEY, CDR2 SVGEGT. CDR3 nucleotide sequence: TGTGCCAGCAGCCGCGGACAACTCAGGGGACATGGCTACACCTTC. This translates into CASSRGQLRGHGYTF.

At least ten counts were recorded for this clonotype. This chain joins TRBV5-1 and TRBJ2-7; TRBD1 agrees at 9 bases. This CDR3 is 14 amino acids long. Germline V gene data show CDR1 as SGHRS and CDR2 as YFSETQ. V lost 4 bases and J lost 3; bases outside the gene matches: 5. CDR3 nucleotides: TGCGCCAGCAGCGTGACAGGGGGTATCTACGAGCAGTACTTC. Its protein product is CASSVTGGIYEQYF.

The genes are TRBV6-5 and TRBJ1-5; D not certain. The V and J ends lost 0 bases and 2 bases respectively, with 8 bases between them. This CDR3 comprises 15 residues. The germline V gene encodes CDR1 MNHEY and CDR2 SVGAGI. CDR3 sequence reads: CASSYSLGGNQPQHF. In DNA form, the CDR3 reads TGTGCCAGCAGTTACTCTCTCGGGGGCAATCAGCCCCAGCATTTT.

This clonotype was recorded many times. The V gene is TRBV29-1, the J gene TRBJ1-1; tentatively, D is TRBD1 (5 bases). V was trimmed by 8 bases and J by 2 bases, leaving 15 bases between them. The CDR3 sequence is 13 residues long. The V gene's germline CDR1 is SQVTM and CDR2 ANQGSEA. Here the CDR3 reads CSSRRGQNTEAFF. In DNA, the CDR3 is TGCAGCTCCCGTCGGGGCCAAAACACTGAAGCTTTCTTT.

This clonotype occurred many times. This rearrangement joins TRBV13 to TRBJ2-7; TRBD1 matches at 11 bases. V trimming: 4 bases; J trimming: 3 bases; junction bases outside the gene matches: 11. The CDR3 consists of 17 residues. The germline V gene encodes CDR1 PRHDT and CDR2 FYEKMQ (reference sequence). The CDR3 sequence is CASSWTGGLLTNYEQYF. The DNA of the CDR3 is TGTGCCAGCAGCTGGACAGGGGGCCTACTCACCAACTACGAGCAGTACTTC.

This clonotype was found many times. V gene TRBV11-2 combines with J gene TRBJ2-7; TRBD2 matches 9 bases. The CDR3 is 18 amino acids. CDR1 SGHAT and CDR2 FQNNGV come from the germline V gene. Trimming removed 6 bases from V and 3 bases from J; junction bases left unmatched: 18. In DNA, the CDR3 is TGTGCCAGCAGTTTCCCACTCGAGCGGACTAGCGAGAACTACGAGCAGTACTTC. It specifies CASSFPLERTSENYEQYF.

This clonotype was picked up many times. The chain carries TRBV6-2 or TRBV6-3 and TRBJ2-5, with 10 nucleotides matching TRBD2. This CDR3 comprises 13 residues. CDR1 MNHEY and CDR2 SVGEGT come from the germline V gene. Trimming removed 7 bases from V and 4 bases from J; junction bases left unmatched: 3. The CDR3 region has the DNA TGTGCCAGCACCCTAGCGGGAGCAGAGACCCAGTACTTC. Translated, it gives CASTLAGAETQYF.

The genes are TRBV27 and TRBJ2-5; 15 positions agree with TRBD2. The CDR3 is 18 residues long. Germline CDR1 is MNHEY and CDR2 is SMNVEV (reference sequence). V gave up 3 bases and J gave up 4 bases; unmatched junction bases: 9. The CDR3 region has the DNA TGTGCCAGCAGTTTCCACGGCAGGGGACTAGCGGGAGGAGAGACCCAGTACTTC. Its protein product is CASSFHGRGLAGGETQYF.

This chain links TRBV6-2 or TRBV6-3 with TRBJ2-7, with D tentatively TRBD2 (5 bases). The germline V gene has CDR1 MNHEY and CDR2 SVGEGT. V lost 2 bases to trimming and J lost 1 base, with 21 bases between them. The CDR3 has 18 amino acids. CDR3 protein: CASSYVSGNTRRSYEQYF. Here the CDR3 DNA reads TGTGCCAGCAGTTACGTATCGGGAAACACGAGAAGGTCCTACGAGCAGTACTTC.

Ten or more counts support this clonotype. The genes are TRBV5-6 and TRBJ1-1; D remains unclear. In germline, CDR1 is SGHDT, CDR2 YYEEEE. The CDR3 totals 15 residues. Trimming removed 1 base from V and 2 bases from J, with 12 bases in between. CDR3 sequence (DNA): TGTGCCAGCAGCTTGAGAGGGCCCGGAAACACTGAAGCTTTCTTT. Its protein is CASSLRGPGNTEAFF.

This clonotype has a count of ten or more. No conserved phenylalanine or tryptophan is present at the end of the CDR3, so a read error is the likely explanation. The rearrangement links TRBV28 to TRBJ2-7; the match to TRBD1 covers 9 bases. Per the germline V gene, CDR1 is MDHEN and CDR2 is SYDVKM. J was trimmed by 4 bases and V by 2 bases; bases with no gene match: 6. CDR3 size: 15 residues. CDR3 DNA sequence: TGTGCCAGCAGTTTAAGGGGACAGGGCGCATACGAGCAGTACCTC. Its translation is CASSLRGQGAYEQYL.

This clonotype was detected many times. The CDR3 here is CASSYSSKLSSGNTIYF. CDR3 nucleotides: TGTGCCAGCAGTTACTCATCCAAGCTATCCTCTGGAAACACCATATATTTT. The chain combines TRBV6-5 with TRBJ1-3, with no clear D. The germline V and J ends were trimmed by 0 bases and 0 bases, with 12 bases remaining between them. The CDR3 is 17 residues long. Germline V gene data show CDR1 as MNHEY and CDR2 as SVGAGI.

This clonotype appeared many times. V usage is TRBV2 and J usage is TRBJ2-4; 7 bases agree with TRBD2. J was trimmed by 0 bases and V by 8 bases; bases with no gene match: 1. CDR3 length: 13 amino acids. The V gene's germline CDR1 is SNHLY and CDR2 FYNNEI. The CDR3 DNA sequence: TGTGCCAGCGGGGGGGGAGCCAAAAACATTCAGTACTTC. Protein product: CASGGGAKNIQYF.

This clonotype has ten or more counts. The V call is TRBV12-3 or TRBV12-4, the J call TRBJ1-5; a possible D gene is TRBD1 (6 bases). This CDR3 contains 15 residues. V lost 2 bases to trimming and J lost 5 bases, with 13 bases between them. Here the CDR3 reads CASSLRGGSDQPQHF. For the CDR3, the DNA is TGTGCCAGCAGTTTAAGGGGGGGATCCGATCAGCCCCAGCATTTT.

This clonotype was counted ten times or more. The chain uses TRBV3-1 and TRBJ2-2; D not certain. CDR3 length equals 14 residues. V was cut by 3 bases and J by 7 bases, with 12 bases left in between. Germline CDR1 reads LGHDT; CDR2 reads YNNKEL (reference sequence). This CDR3 is CASSQSVTSGELFF. The DNA of the CDR3 is TGTGCCAGCAGCCAGAGTGTAACGAGCGGGGAGCTGTTTTTT.

This clonotype was counted a few times. This may stem from a read error, because a much larger clone lies one nucleotide away. This chain uses TRBV5-1 with TRBJ1-5, with D maybe TRBD1 (5 bases). Germline CDR1 is SGHRS and CDR2 is YFSETQ. CDR3 length: 15 residues. This chain's CDR3 is CVSSLAGVSNQPQHF. CDR3 nucleotides: TGCGTCAGCAGCTTGGCGGGGGTTAGCAATCAGCCCCAGCATTTT. The full variable domain, rest sourced from reference TRBV5-1 and TRBJ1-5, is KAGVTQTPRYLIKTRGQQVTLSCSPISGHRSVSWYQQTPGQGLQFLFEYFSETQRNKGNFPGRFSGRQFSNSRSEMNVSTLELGDSALYLCVSSLAGVSNQPQHFGDGTRLSIL.